Presented here are 30 T cell receptor beta chains from one specimen sequenced in a study of cytomegalovirus exposure and HLA in healthy donors. Researchers ran the PCR with 60 Vbeta and 13 Jbeta primers. Assay: immunoSEQ multiplex PCR; the TCRdb copy retains only in-frame clones and omits some. The sample yields about 180,000 clones, about 82% seen once. The sample taken for sequencing was PBMCs. All receptors derive from a woman in her twenties or thirties in good health and CMV-seronegative.

This clone came up a few times. The chain recombines TRBV6-5 with TRBJ1-4; D not certain. Per germline, CDR1 MNHEY and CDR2 SVGAGI. V was trimmed by 3 bases and J by 8 bases, leaving 10 bases between them. CDR3 length: 13 residues. CDR3 nucleotide sequence: TGTGCCAGCAGTTATGGAGGTGACGAAAAACTGTTTTTT. It yields the protein CASSYGGDEKLFF.

The chain links TRBV2 to TRBJ2-6; 10 bases fit TRBD1. The V gene end was trimmed by 6 bases and the J gene end by 0 bases; junction bases not matched to a gene: 8. The germline V gene encodes CDR1 SNHLY and CDR2 FYNNEI. This CDR3 has 18 amino acids. CDR3: CASSWGTGASSGANVLTF. The CDR3 DNA is TGTGCCAGCAGCTGGGGGACAGGGGCTAGCTCTGGGGCCAACGTCCTGACTTTC.

V and J are TRBV5-1 and TRBJ1-2; tentative D call: TRBD1 (6 bases). CDR3 size: 18 residues. Per germline, CDR1 SGHRS and CDR2 YFSETQ. V gave up 3 bases and J gave up 1 base, with 22 bases separating them. The CDR3: CASSSGNGRGLDNYGYTF. The CDR3 DNA reads TGCGCCAGCAGCTCCGGTAACGGCAGGGGATTAGATAACTATGGCTACACCTTC. Variable domain in full (rest from reference TRBV5-1 and TRBJ1-2): KAGVTQTPRYLIKTRGQQVTLSCSPISGHRSVSWYQQTPGQGLQFLFEYFSETQRNKGNFPGRFSGRQFSNSRSEMNVSTLELGDSALYLCASSSGNGRGLDNYGYTFGSGTRLTVV.

The rearrangement links TRBV7-2 to TRBJ2-5, with 15 bases matching TRBD2. Germline V gene sequence: CDR1 SGHTA, CDR2 FQGNSA. The CDR3 totals 16 residues. Trimming took 0 bases from V and 5 from J; bases not matched to a gene: 1. The CDR3: CASSLAGTSGGETQYF. The CDR3 region has the DNA TGTGCCAGCAGCTTAGCGGGGACTAGCGGGGGGGAGACCCAGTACTTC.

The chain links TRBV7-9 to TRBJ1-1; 8 bases are shared with TRBD1. The CDR3 has 14 residues. Germline CDR1 SEHNR, CDR2 FQNEAQ (reference sequence). Trimming took 4 bases from V and 7 from J; bases not matched to a gene: 8. This CDR3 reads CASSSQGGELEAFF. CDR3 sequence (DNA): TGTGCCAGCAGCTCACAGGGGGGCGAGCTTGAAGCTTTCTTT.

CDR3 nucleotide sequence: TGTGCCAGCAGTTATACAGGGGGTAACTCCTACGAGCAGTACTTC. Translation gives CASSYTGGNSYEQYF. The gene calls are TRBV6-5 and TRBJ2-7, with TRBD1 matching 8 bases. Unmatched junction bases numbered 4, after V lost 3 bases and J lost 0 bases. The CDR3 totals 15 residues. Germline V gene lookup returns CDR1 MNHEY and CDR2 SVGAGI.

Details on this clone: The identical CDR3 is also encoded by other nucleotide sequences in the sample. The J gene is TRBJ2-3, the V gene TRBV5-6; TRBD2 matches 10 bases. V shed 0 bases and J 1 base; nucleotides not matched to a gene: 2. The CDR3 contains 16 residues. Per germline, CDR1 SGHDT and CDR2 YYEEEE. The CDR3 sequence is CASSLALAGGTDTQYF. The CDR3 nucleotides read TGTGCCAGCAGCTTGGCGCTAGCGGGGGGCACAGATACGCAGTATTTT.

The V and J genes are TRBV9 and TRBJ1-2; D is possibly TRBD1 (6 bases). Trimming pared 4 bases from V and 4 bases from J, leaving 17 bases between. Germline CDR1 and CDR2: SGDLS and YYNGEE. This CDR3 comprises 15 residues. DNA of the CDR3: TGTGCCAGCAGCCCCAGCGGGGGGGCAGCCTATGGCTACACCTTC. Protein: CASSPSGGAAYGYTF.

The chain couples TRBV23-1 to TRBJ2-1, with TRBD1 identical over 7 bases. TRBV23-1 is marked as an open reading frame, function uncertain. J lost 8 bases, V lost 0 bases, and 10 bases had no gene match. This CDR3 comprises 16 residues. The CDR3 DNA sequence: TGCGCCAGCAGTCAATCTTGGAGCAGGGGGAACCATGAGCAGTTCTTC. Its protein is CASSQSWSRGNHEQFF.

Here the CDR3 reads CASSEVGQYNSPLHF. The CDR3 coding sequence is TGTGCCAGCAGTGAAGTAGGACAGTATAATTCACCCCTCCACTTT. The V call is TRBV2, the J call TRBJ1-6; D may be TRBD1 (6 bases). From germline, CDR1 is SNHLY and CDR2 FYNNEI. The CDR3 is made up of 15 amino acids. Trimming removed 1 base from V and 4 bases from J, with 8 bases in between.

The V and J genes are TRBV10-3 and TRBJ1-3; TRBD1 is a possible D gene (5 bases). This CDR3 is 15 amino acids long. The V gene's germline CDR1 is ENHRY and CDR2 SYGVKD. Trimming took off 3 bases at V and 0 bases at J, with 9 bases between the two ends. The DNA for the CDR3 is TGTGCCATCAGTGACCCAACAGGCTCTGGAAACACCATATATTTT. Translated, it gives CAISDPTGSGNTIYF.

The chain links TRBV5-1 to TRBJ1-1; 9 nucleotides line up with TRBD1. Unmatched junction bases numbered 9, after V lost 4 bases and J lost 8 bases. CDR1 is SGHRS and CDR2 is YFSETQ in the germline V gene. This CDR3 region has 14 residues. DNA for the CDR3: TGCGCCAGCAGCCCGGGGACAGGGAGTGGAGAAGCTTTCTTT. Translating it yields CASSPGTGSGEAFF.

The chain carries TRBV6-5 and TRBJ2-7; possibly TRBD2 for D (6 bases). V was cut by 2 bases and J by 0 bases, with 8 bases left in between. Germline CDR1 and CDR2: MNHEY and SVGAGI. The CDR3 has 14 residues. CDR3 amino acids: CASSYGGNSYEQYF. DNA for the CDR3: TGTGCCAGCAGTTACGGGGGGAACTCCTACGAGCAGTACTTC.

V and J are TRBV15 and TRBJ1-2; D call uncertain. This CDR3 contains 15 residues. The V and J ends lost 0 bases and 0 bases respectively, with 8 bases between them. The germline CDR1 and CDR2 sequences are LNHNV and YYDKDF (reference sequence). The CDR3 bases are TGTGCCACCAGCAGAGAGGCCGCGGCTAACTATGGCTACACCTTC. Translating gives CATSREAAANYGYTF.

The V call is TRBV2, the J call TRBJ2-7; 7 positions match TRBD1. Germline CDR1 and CDR2: SNHLY and FYNNEI. There are 12 residues in the CDR3. The V segment lost 3 bases and the J segment 8 bases; nucleotides outside the gene matches: 4. The DNA for the CDR3 is TGTGCCAGCAGTGACAGGGGGAACAAGCAGTACTTC. This sequence encodes CASSDRGNKQYF. Supplemented by reference TRBV2 and TRBJ2-7, the full variable domain reads EPEVTQTPSHQVTQMGQEVILRCVPISNHLYFYWYRQILGQKVEFLVSFYNNEISEKSEIFDDQFSVERPDGSNFTLKIRSTKLEDSAMYFCASSDRGNKQYFGPGTRLTVT.

The rearrangement links TRBV29-1 to TRBJ2-7, with D possibly being TRBD2 (6 bases). Looked up from germline, CDR1 is SQVTM and CDR2 is ANQGSEA. Deletions cut 2 bases from V and 7 bases from J, with 12 bases between. CDR3 length: 12 residues. In DNA form, the CDR3 reads TGCAGCGTTGAAATGGAGGGCCGTGAGCAGTACTTC. Its protein is CSVEMEGREQYF.

This chain connects TRBV2 to TRBJ2-7, with unresolved D. The CDR3 has 15 residues. Trimming left V 7 bases short and J 4 bases short, with 20 bases between. CDR1 SNHLY and CDR2 FYNNEI come from the germline V gene. CDR3 amino acids: CASTPTGGSWYEQYF. DNA of the CDR3: TGTGCCAGCACCCCGACGGGTGGTAGCTGGTACGAGCAGTACTTC.

The chain joins TRBV7-8 to TRBJ2-6; 8 bases fit TRBD2. This CDR3 is built from 18 residues. Trimming removed 5 bases from V and 0 bases from J; junction bases left unmatched: 9. Germline values: CDR1 SGHVS, CDR2 FQNEAQ. CDR3: CASSRYSGENSGANVLTF. CDR3 bases: TGTGCCAGCAGCAGATATAGCGGGGAAAACTCTGGGGCCAACGTCCTGACTTTC.

The V and J genes are TRBV7-2 and TRBJ2-3, with TRBD2 matching 8 bases. The length of the CDR3 is 17 residues. Germline V gene data show CDR1 as SGHTA and CDR2 as FQGNSA. The ends lost 5 bases at V and 5 bases at J; junction bases unmatched: 15. The CDR3 DNA follows: TGTGCCAGCAGCCCAAAGGGCCGACTAGCGTTCGGAGATACGCAGTATTTT. Its translation: CASSPKGRLAFGDTQYF.

The rearrangement joins TRBV30 to TRBJ1-4; D is perhaps TRBD1 (6 bases). Germline V gene data show CDR1 as GTSNPN and CDR2 as SVGIG (reference sequence). V gave up 2 bases and J gave up 8 bases, with 21 bases separating them. The CDR3 totals 16 residues. The CDR3 DNA reads as TGTGCCTGGAGTTTTCCCCGGGGGGGCCGACACGAAAAACTGTTTTTT. Translation gives CAWSFPRGGRHEKLFF.

V usage is TRBV25-1 and J usage is TRBJ2-3; TRBD1 might be the D (5 bases). CDR1 and CDR2 (germline): MGHDK, SYGVNS. The CDR3 has 16 residues. The CDR3 bases are TGTGCGACGGGCCGCGGATTAACAGGTCGCGGAGATACGCAGTATTTT. Its protein is CATGRGLTGRGDTQYF.

This clone was seen a few times. V and J are TRBV2 and TRBJ2-1, with 10 bases matching TRBD2. The germline gives CDR1 SNHLY, CDR2 FYNNEI. The CDR3 runs to 16 residues. The junction had 7 bases not matched to a gene; V was cut back by 6 bases and J by 2 bases. The CDR3 is CASSDKRGGAYNEQFF. The CDR3 bases are TGTGCCAGCAGCGATAAGCGGGGGGGAGCCTACAATGAGCAGTTCTTC.

The CDR3 coding sequence is TGTGCTAGTGGTTTGGTGACAGGTCCCTACAATGAGCAGTTCTTC. Protein sequence: CASGLVTGPYNEQFF. The J gene is TRBJ2-1, the V gene TRBV12-5, with D tentatively TRBD1 (6 bases). V gave up 0 bases and J gave up 2 bases, with 8 bases separating them. Germline CDR1 LGHNT, CDR2 FRNRAP. The CDR3 consists of 15 residues.

This sequence joins TRBV7-8 and TRBJ1-5; D perhaps matches TRBD1 (5 bases). Deletions cut 6 bases from V and 0 bases from J, with 21 bases between. Looked up from germline, CDR1 is SGHVS and CDR2 is FQNEAQ. The CDR3 length is 18 residues. CDR3 in DNA: TGTGCCAGCAGATTTGGGGCAGGGTCGTGGAATAGCAATCAGCCCCAGCATTTT. Amino acid sequence: CASRFGAGSWNSNQPQHF.

The rearrangement joins TRBV19 to TRBJ2-3, with D hard to call. The CDR3 covers 14 residues. CDR1 and CDR2 (germline): LNHDA, SQIVND (reference sequence). Trimming took off 1 base at V and 4 bases at J, with 9 bases between the two ends. The CDR3 reads CASSIVMTSDTQYF. The CDR3 DNA reads TGTGCCAGTAGTATAGTCATGACTTCAGATACGCAGTATTTT.

The chain uses TRBV4-1 and TRBJ2-1, with 10 bases fitting TRBD2. Germline lookup yields CDR1 MGHRA and CDR2 YSYEKL. V shed 2 bases and J 3 bases; nucleotides not matched to a gene: 4. The CDR3 sequence is 16 residues long. CDR3 region: CASSQHTSGDYNEQFF. CDR3 sequence (DNA): TGCGCCAGCAGCCAACACACTAGCGGGGACTACAATGAGCAGTTCTTC.

The chain joins TRBV2 to TRBJ1-2, with D perhaps TRBD1 (5 bases). V was pared by 5 bases and J by 7 bases, with 14 bases between. The CDR3 runs to 13 residues. Germline CDR1 SNHLY, CDR2 FYNNEI. The CDR3 sequence: CASSLVPGGGYTF. The CDR3 DNA sequence: TGTGCCAGCAGTCTAGTCCCGGGGGGTGGCTACACCTTC.

V gene TRBV29-1 combines with J gene TRBJ1-2, with D possibly matching TRBD1 (6 bases). This CDR3 has 15 amino acids. The V end lost 6 bases, the J end lost 0 bases, and 17 bases lay between the germline ends. Germline V gene sequence: CDR1 SQVTM, CDR2 ANQGSEA. The CDR3 bases are TGCAGCGTCTACGCTCAGGACAGCGCTAACTATGGCTACACCTTC. Its translation is CSVYAQDSANYGYTF.

This rearrangement joins TRBV27 to TRBJ2-1, with D possibly TRBD2 on 6 matching bases. The CDR3 runs 13 residues. The V gene's germline CDR1 is MNHEY and CDR2 SMNVEV (reference sequence). Deletions cut 7 bases from V and 6 bases from J, with 13 bases between. CDR3 sequence (DNA): TGTGCCAGCAAGGGGACTTACCGCAATGAGCAGTTCTTC. Protein: CASKGTYRNEQFF.

The chain has TRBV19 and TRBJ1-1; D remains ambiguous. Germline V CDR1 and CDR2: LNHDA, SQIVND (reference sequence). The ends were cut back, 6 bases at V and 2 bases at J, with 7 bases in the middle. This CDR3 spans 12 amino acids. The CDR3 sequence is CASRKTNTEAFF. In nucleotides, the CDR3 is TGTGCCAGTAGGAAGACAAACACTGAAGCTTTCTTT.